The entry that follows covers one T cell receptor (beta chain) sequence. Measured with immunoSEQ multiplex PCR; TCRdb has only the in-frame clones, and not every one. The sample shows 150,000 or so clones, roughly nine tenths of them seen only once. The data were obtained in a study of blood T cell repertoires in COVID-19. Across the study: Spain, Italy and the United States supplied samples that represented acute and convalescent COVID-19.

CDR1 and CDR2 (germline): MNHEY, SMNVEV (reference sequence). The CDR3 has 15 residues. After removal of 6 bases from V and 3 bases from J, the junction contained 7 bases not matched to a gene. The sequenced sample was peripheral blood. This TCR derives from a man aged 50 to 60 with acute or convalescent COVID-19. The V call is TRBV27, the J call TRBJ2-7, with 11 bases fitting TRBD2. The CDR3 nucleotides read TGTGCCAGCAGCCTAGTGGGGACTAGCGGCTACGAGCAGTACTTC. This translates into CASSLVGTSGYEQYF.